This is a list of T cell receptor beta chains from one sample in a study of T cells in Graves' hyperthyroidism and ophthalmopathy. TCRdb used MiXCR to reprocess the multiplex PCR reads, holding one entry per CDR3 protein. This sample has about 290,000 distinct CDR3 sequences, with 15% to 20% found just once. The sequencing input was blood. Receptors originate from a woman aged 60-75 years with Graves' ophthalmopathy. Both conserved end residues are part of each CDR3. A D gene is named only where the DNA matches it firmly. Clone size, where shown, is once, few, many, or a class for clones that have expanded.

CDR3 length: 15
clone size: many
J gene: TRBJ2-7
V gene: TRBV4-1
D gene: -
CDR3 DNA: TGCGCCAGCAGCCAAGGGGGGTCTCGCTCCTACGAGCAGTACTTC
CDR3 protein: CASSQGGSRSYEQYF

CDR3 length: 12
clone size: many
J gene: TRBJ2-3
V gene: TRBV20-1
D gene: -
CDR3 DNA: TGCAGTGCCCCTCGCGGGAAAGATACGCAGTATTTT
CDR3 protein: CSAPRGKDTQYF

CDR3 length: 19
clone size: many
J gene: TRBJ2-1
V gene: TRBV20-1
D gene: -
CDR3 DNA: TGCAGTGCTAGAGCGTTCCAGGGCTCATTACGGAGCTCCTACAATGAGCAGTTCTTC
CDR3 protein: CSARAFQGSLRSSYNEQFF

CDR3 length: 12
clone size: -
J gene: TRBJ2-5
V gene: TRBV7-2
D gene: TRBD2
CDR3 DNA: TGTGCCAGCGCCGCGAGCGGGGATACCCAGTACTTC
CDR3 protein: CASAASGDTQYF

CDR3 length: 14
clone size: many
J gene: TRBJ1-4
V gene: TRBV5-1
D gene: -
CDR3 DNA: TGCGCCAGCAGCTTGTCCGGGGGCGCGGGGAAACTGTTTTTT
CDR3 protein: CASSLSGGAGKLFF

CDR3 length: 17
clone size: -
J gene: TRBJ2-5
V gene: TRBV4-1
D gene: TRBD2
CDR3 DNA: TGCGCCAGCAGCCAGACTAGCGGGGGGGCGCAAAAAGAGACCCAGTACTTC
CDR3 protein: CASSQTSGGAQKETQYF

CDR3 length: 15
clone size: many
J gene: TRBJ1-5
V gene: TRBV20-1
D gene: TRBD1
CDR3 DNA: TGCAGTGCTAGGAGGAGGGGGCCCAGGGATCAGCCCCAGCATTTT
CDR3 protein: CSARRRGPRDQPQHF

CDR3 length: 16
clone size: few
J gene: TRBJ1-6
V gene: TRBV6-1
D gene: TRBD1
CDR3 DNA: TGTGCCAGCCATAAGACAGGGAGTGATGGAAATTCACCCCTCCACTTT
CDR3 protein: CASHKTGSDGNSPLHF

CDR3 length: 16
clone size: many
J gene: TRBJ2-5
V gene: TRBV7-6
D gene: TRBD2
CDR3 DNA: TGTGCCAGCAGCTTAGGGGGACTAGCGGGCCAAGAGACCCAGTACTTC
CDR3 protein: CASSLGGLAGQETQYF

CDR3 length: 14
clone size: many
J gene: TRBJ2-7
V gene: TRBV28
D gene: -
CDR3 DNA: TGTGCCAGCAGTCTAGCGAGAACGACGGGAGAGCAGTACTTC
CDR3 protein: CASSLARTTGEQYF

CDR3 length: 13
clone size: -
J gene: TRBJ1-3
V gene: TRBV6-5
D gene: -
CDR3 DNA: TGTGCCAGCAGTTATAAAAGTGGAAACACCATATATTTT
CDR3 protein: CASSYKSGNTIYF

CDR3 length: 14
clone size: many
J gene: TRBJ1-1
V gene: TRBV12-3/TRBV12-4
D gene: TRBD1
CDR3 DNA: TGTGCCAGCAGTTACAGGGGGCGGAACACTGAAGCTTTCTTT
CDR3 protein: CASSYRGRNTEAFF

CDR3 length: 12
clone size: -
J gene: TRBJ2-3
V gene: TRBV24-1
D gene: -
CDR3 DNA: TGTGCCACCAGTGATTGGGGAAGCACGCAGTATTTT
CDR3 protein: CATSDWGSTQYF

CDR3 length: 14
clone size: -
J gene: TRBJ1-5
V gene: TRBV28
D gene: -
CDR3 DNA: TGTGCCAGCAGTTCAACGGACAGTGATCAGCCCCAGCATTTT
CDR3 protein: CASSSTDSDQPQHF

CDR3 length: 17
clone size: -
J gene: TRBJ1-2
V gene: TRBV19
D gene: TRBD1
CDR3 DNA: TGTGCCAGTATCCCACGGGGGACAGGGGGACGCCACTATGGCTACACCTTC
CDR3 protein: CASIPRGTGGRHYGYTF

CDR3 length: 13
clone size: few
J gene: TRBJ1-5
V gene: TRBV15
D gene: -
CDR3 DNA: TGTGCCACCACCGACCACTTCGATCAGCCCCAGCATTTT
CDR3 protein: CATTDHFDQPQHF

CDR3 length: 15
clone size: -
J gene: TRBJ2-5
V gene: TRBV18
D gene: TRBD1
CDR3 DNA: TGTGCCAGCTCACCGTTCCGGGACAGGGGGGAGACCCAGTACTTC
CDR3 protein: CASSPFRDRGETQYF

CDR3 length: 15
clone size: -
J gene: TRBJ2-3
V gene: TRBV7-2
D gene: TRBD2
CDR3 DNA: TGTGCCAGCAGCTTAGCAGCGGGGACCACAGATACGCAGTATTTT
CDR3 protein: CASSLAAGTTDTQYF

CDR3 length: 17
clone size: -
J gene: TRBJ1-1
V gene: TRBV2
D gene: TRBD1
CDR3 DNA: TGTGCCAGCAGTAGGGACAGATTGGGAGGGATGAACACTGAAGCTTTCTTT
CDR3 protein: CASSRDRLGGMNTEAFF

CDR3 length: 14
clone size: many
J gene: TRBJ1-1
V gene: TRBV27
D gene: -
CDR3 DNA: TGTGCCAGCAGTTTCGACAGCTTGAACACTGAAGCTTTCTTT
CDR3 protein: CASSFDSLNTEAFF

CDR3 length: 13
clone size: -
J gene: TRBJ1-1
V gene: TRBV10-3
D gene: -
CDR3 DNA: TGTGCCATCAGGGCATTTATGGCCTTGGAGGCTTTCTTT
CDR3 protein: CAIRAFMALEAFF

CDR3 length: 14
clone size: -
J gene: TRBJ1-1
V gene: TRBV19
D gene: -
CDR3 DNA: TGTGCCAGTAGTATTGGCTTAAGGGGCACTGAAGCTTTCTTT
CDR3 protein: CASSIGLRGTEAFF

CDR3 length: 16
clone size: -
J gene: TRBJ1-1
V gene: TRBV5-4
D gene: -
CDR3 DNA: TGTGCCAGCAGCCGATACCCGGGGGCTACGAACACTGAAGCTTTCTTT
CDR3 protein: CASSRYPGATNTEAFF

CDR3 length: 15
clone size: -
J gene: TRBJ2-3
V gene: TRBV20-1
D gene: TRBD1
CDR3 DNA: TGCAGTGCTAGAGGTGGACAGGTTTCGGGAGATACGCAGTATTTT
CDR3 protein: CSARGGQVSGDTQYF

CDR3 length: 14
clone size: -
J gene: TRBJ2-7
V gene: TRBV5-6
D gene: TRBD2
CDR3 DNA: TGTGCCAGCAGCTTGCCGGGACTATTATACGAGCAGTACTTC
CDR3 protein: CASSLPGLLYEQYF

CDR3 length: 15
clone size: few
J gene: TRBJ1-2
V gene: TRBV5-5
D gene: -
CDR3 DNA: TGTGCCAGCAGCTCCCAGGGGTCGGGGTCGTATGGCTACACCTTC
CDR3 protein: CASSSQGSGSYGYTF

CDR3 length: 10
clone size: few
J gene: TRBJ1-2
V gene: TRBV28
D gene: -
CDR3 DNA: TGTGCCAGCAGTGTCTCTGGCTACACCTTC
CDR3 protein: CASSVSGYTF

CDR3 length: 14
clone size: many
J gene: TRBJ2-7
V gene: TRBV27
D gene: -
CDR3 DNA: TGTGCCAGCAGTTTTGGTTCTCTGGTCTACGAGCAGTACTTC
CDR3 protein: CASSFGSLVYEQYF

CDR3 length: 13
clone size: many
J gene: TRBJ2-1
V gene: TRBV28
D gene: -
CDR3 DNA: TGTGCCAGCATCCGGGCAGGTTTCGATGAGCAGTTCTTC
CDR3 protein: CASIRAGFDEQFF

CDR3 length: 18
clone size: few
J gene: TRBJ2-5
V gene: TRBV3-1
D gene: TRBD2
CDR3 DNA: TGTGCCAGCAGCCGGGGATTAGCGGGAGACCCCTCGCAAGGGACCCAGTACTTC
CDR3 protein: CASSRGLAGDPSQGTQYF

CDR3 length: 14
clone size: many
J gene: TRBJ1-1
V gene: TRBV3-1
D gene: -
CDR3 DNA: TGTGCCAGCAGCGACGGCGGATTTGTGTCTGAAGCTTTCTTT
CDR3 protein: CASSDGGFVSEAFF

CDR3 length: 16
clone size: many
J gene: TRBJ2-2
V gene: TRBV7-6
D gene: -
CDR3 DNA: TGTGCCAGCAGCTTAGTCTCAGGGCTGAACACCGGGGAGCTGTTTTTT
CDR3 protein: CASSLVSGLNTGELFF

CDR3 length: 15
clone size: many
J gene: TRBJ1-5
V gene: TRBV12-3/TRBV12-4
D gene: -
CDR3 DNA: TGTGCCAGCAGTTTAAGACGGACGATTAATCAGCCCCAGCATTTT
CDR3 protein: CASSLRRTINQPQHF

CDR3 length: 15
clone size: few
J gene: TRBJ2-1
V gene: TRBV11-3
D gene: TRBD2
CDR3 DNA: TGTGCCAGCAGCGTTACTAGCGGGGGTCTCAGTGAGCAGTTCTTC
CDR3 protein: CASSVTSGGLSEQFF

CDR3 length: 16
clone size: many
J gene: TRBJ2-7
V gene: TRBV7-2
D gene: TRBD2
CDR3 DNA: TGTGCCAGCAGCTTAGCGTCCCGTAGCGGGGGCGGGGAGCAGTACTTC
CDR3 protein: CASSLASRSGGGEQYF

CDR3 length: 14
clone size: many
J gene: TRBJ1-6
V gene: TRBV7-6
D gene: -
CDR3 DNA: TGTGCCAGCAGCCCCGGTCTCGGTTTTCGGCCCCTCCACTTT
CDR3 protein: CASSPGLGFRPLHF

CDR3 length: 14
clone size: many
J gene: TRBJ2-5
V gene: TRBV20-1
D gene: -
CDR3 DNA: TGCAGTGCTAGCCTCGACTACACGGAAGAGACCCAGTACTTC
CDR3 protein: CSASLDYTEETQYF

CDR3 length: 15
clone size: -
J gene: TRBJ2-1
V gene: TRBV5-8
D gene: -
CDR3 DNA: TGTGCCAGCAGCTTGTTGGGAGACTCCTACAATGAGCAGTTCTTC
CDR3 protein: CASSLLGDSYNEQFF

CDR3 length: 18
clone size: few
J gene: TRBJ1-5
V gene: TRBV5-5
D gene: TRBD1
CDR3 DNA: TGTGCCAGCAGCGCTGGGACAGGGGGGTTTTATAGCAATCAGCCCCAGCATTTT
CDR3 protein: CASSAGTGGFYSNQPQHF

CDR3 length: 13
clone size: many
J gene: TRBJ1-1
V gene: TRBV6-1
D gene: -
CDR3 DNA: TGTGCCAGCGAAGCAGCCGGGTCAGCTGAAGCTTTCTTT
CDR3 protein: CASEAAGSAEAFF

CDR3 length: 12
clone size: few
J gene: TRBJ2-2
V gene: TRBV30
D gene: -
CDR3 DNA: TGTGCCTGGGGGATCATCCAGCTGGAGCTGTTTTTT
CDR3 protein: CAWGIIQLELFF

CDR3 length: 15
clone size: many
J gene: TRBJ1-1
V gene: TRBV5-1
D gene: -
CDR3 DNA: TGCGCCAGCAGCTTGGCCGGGGGGCATAGCACTGAAGCTTTCTTT
CDR3 protein: CASSLAGGHSTEAFF

CDR3 length: 17
clone size: many
J gene: TRBJ1-1
V gene: TRBV20-1
D gene: TRBD1
CDR3 DNA: TGCAGTGCTACCCTGGGGAGGGGGCGCCGACCCTCCGCTGAAGCTTTCTTT
CDR3 protein: CSATLGRGRRPSAEAFF

CDR3 length: 14
clone size: -
J gene: TRBJ1-3
V gene: TRBV20-1
D gene: -
CDR3 DNA: TGCAGTGCTAGAGATCTGGGGTCTGGAAACACCATATATTTT
CDR3 protein: CSARDLGSGNTIYF

CDR3 length: 10
clone size: -
J gene: TRBJ2-2
V gene: TRBV29-1
D gene: -
CDR3 DNA: TGCAGCGTCTACACCGGGGAGCTGTTTTTT
CDR3 protein: CSVYTGELFF

CDR3 length: 17
clone size: many
J gene: TRBJ1-5
V gene: TRBV7-9
D gene: -
CDR3 DNA: TGTGCCAGCAGCTTAGAATGGGGGCCAAATAGCAATCAGCCCCAGCATTTT
CDR3 protein: CASSLEWGPNSNQPQHF

CDR3 length: 14
clone size: many
J gene: TRBJ2-7
V gene: TRBV12-3/TRBV12-4
D gene: -
CDR3 DNA: TGTGCCAGCAGTCCCGGGTTACGATCCGACGAGCAGTACTTC
CDR3 protein: CASSPGLRSDEQYF

CDR3 length: 13
clone size: many
J gene: TRBJ1-2
V gene: TRBV6-1
D gene: -
CDR3 DNA: TGTGCCAGCAGTGGACAGGATTACTATGGCTACACCTTC
CDR3 protein: CASSGQDYYGYTF

CDR3 length: 14
clone size: many
J gene: TRBJ1-1
V gene: TRBV10-3
D gene: -
CDR3 DNA: TGTGCCATCAGAGAAGGGGGGACGAACACTGAAGCTTTCTTT
CDR3 protein: CAIREGGTNTEAFF

CDR3 length: 17
clone size: many
J gene: TRBJ2-3
V gene: TRBV27
D gene: TRBD2
CDR3 DNA: TGTGCCAGCAGCTCTCCAAGTGAGCGGGGCAGCACAGATACGCAGTATTTT
CDR3 protein: CASSSPSERGSTDTQYF

CDR3 length: 16
clone size: many
J gene: TRBJ2-1
V gene: TRBV7-6
D gene: TRBD1
CDR3 DNA: TGTGCCAGCAGCCCCCGGACAGGGGGCAATAGCAATGAGCAGTTCTTC
CDR3 protein: CASSPRTGGNSNEQFF

CDR3 length: 13
clone size: few
J gene: TRBJ2-3
V gene: TRBV15
D gene: -
CDR3 DNA: TGTGCCACCAGCCCAAAAGTCTGGGATACGCAGTATTTT
CDR3 protein: CATSPKVWDTQYF

CDR3 length: 17
clone size: -
J gene: TRBJ2-3
V gene: TRBV19
D gene: -
CDR3 DNA: TGTGCCAGTAGTTCGCCTTTCTACACGGGTCTCACAGATACGCAGTATTTT
CDR3 protein: CASSSPFYTGLTDTQYF

CDR3 length: 18
clone size: -
J gene: TRBJ2-1
V gene: TRBV7-9
D gene: TRBD2
CDR3 DNA: TGTGCCAGCAGCTTGCGACACCAAGGACTAGCGGGAAATTATGAGCAGTTCTTC
CDR3 protein: CASSLRHQGLAGNYEQFF

CDR3 length: 13
clone size: many
J gene: TRBJ1-2
V gene: TRBV15
D gene: -
CDR3 DNA: TGTGCCACCAGCAGAGAGTCAGCCGGTGGCTACACCTTC
CDR3 protein: CATSRESAGGYTF